These T cell receptor beta chains were read from a single sample in a study of metastatic and nonmetastatic thyroid tumors. From the PCR reads, TCRdb re-called clones with MiXCR. The data contain roughly 16,000 clones, 31% of them singletons. Sequencing was carried out using blood. Receptors were obtained from a female donor with papillary thyroid cancer or a benign thyroid nodule (not recorded which). Some clones in this sample may be carry-over from other donors' samples. The conserved cysteine and the conserved F or W are not part of the CDR3 here.

V gene | CDR3 protein
TRBV19 | ASSIVLGGYYEQY
TRBV30 | AWVQGPQNPNGYT
TRBV6-1 | ASREGQGNSPLH
TRBV4-3 | ASSQDGAGGYEQY
TRBV19 | ASSIRPGYEQY
TRBV7-2 | ASSLVWGQGYGYT
TRBV2 | ASTGDTEAF
TRBV6-1 | ASRNPAGGGEQY
TRBV12-3/TRBV12-4 | ASSPAWGSYEQY
TRBV4-1 | ASSQIRGLPQH
TRBV15 | VTSPRMGQEQETQY
TRBV25-1 | ASSSGGAKNIQY
TRBV19 | ASSKGTGGSVQY
TRBV7-3 | ASPRASGSYEQY
TRBV9 | ASSVGEVRTEAF
TRBV6-6 | ASIYSTFTWNTEAF
TRBV11-2 | ASSMGLVETQY
TRBV20-1 | SASPGVGDTEAF
TRBV27 | ASSSGQGAFAGELF
TRBV11-1 | ASSFFSSLGTPWHRGAV
TRBV3-1 | ASSLDPNQAF
TRBV2 | ASSPKGGTLYEQY
TRBV4-1 | ASSQRHDRALHGYT
TRBV7-9 | ASSFRSTGELF